The rows below give T cell receptor beta chains drawn from one sample of a study of blood T cell repertoires in COVID-19. Sequencing used immunoSEQ multiplex PCR; TCRdb keeps in-frame clones, though not all of them. The sample includes more than 140,000 clones, about 82% of them seen just once. Sequenced: peripheral blood. These receptors all come from an older woman with acute or convalescent COVID-19. CDR3s include the opening cysteine and the closing phenylalanine or tryptophan. Clone size is stated in some rows and not others, as once, few, many or a class when expanded.

j_call clone_size v_call cdr3_aa
TRBJ1-6 . TRBV3-1/TRBV3-2 CASSQPDRVSPLHF
TRBJ2-5 . TRBV29-1 CSVIAGRETQYF
TRBJ1-5 . TRBV28 CAIRQGLRAYSNQPQHF
TRBJ1-6 . TRBV30 CAWRTQGYSPLHF
TRBJ2-7 . TRBV12-5 CASAPQYEQYF
TRBJ2-1 . TRBV9 CASSLRSGGDNNEQFF
TRBJ1-2 . TRBV19 CASGRFRGGYTF
TRBJ1-1 . TRBV29-1 CSVSGQGWTEAFF
TRBJ1-2 once TRBV19 CASSRSGTEFIYGYTF
TRBJ2-2 many TRBV7-2 CASKGQLGRGTNTGELFF
TRBJ1-1 . TRBV5-6 CASSFAQAESVNTEAFF
TRBJ1-2 once TRBV6-4 CASSQTAGADGYTF
TRBJ1-5 . TRBV5-1 CASSPGQVNQPQHF
TRBJ2-1 . TRBV4-1 CASSQVPVSGDEQFF
TRBJ1-2 . TRBV19 CASSRRGQSQNYGYTF
TRBJ2-5 . TRBV25-1 CASSQTRRETQYF
TRBJ2-7 . TRBV9 CASSVSSHVGSQQYF
TRBJ2-7 . TRBV28 CASSKQGASYEQYF